These 21 T cell receptor beta chains came from one sample sequenced in a study of blood T cell repertoires in COVID-19. This table comes from immunoSEQ multiplex PCR, and its TCRdb copy is limited to in-frame clones, with some not included. Of about 260,000 clones listed, 70% to 85% are singletons. Sequencing input: peripheral blood. The receptors stem from a woman over 75 with acute or convalescent COVID-19.

This clone was observed a single time. The genes are TRBV6-2 or TRBV6-3 and TRBJ1-6; unclear D gene. V was shortened by 2 bases and J by 5 bases, with 13 bases between the two germline ends. This CDR3 has 16 amino acids. Germline CDR1 and CDR2: MNHEY and SVGEGT. The CDR3: CASSYSAAINNSPLHF. DNA of the CDR3: TGTGCCAGCAGTTACAGCGCGGCCATCAATAATTCACCCCTCCACTTT.

The V call is TRBV7-9, the J call TRBJ2-7, with 8 bases lining up with TRBD1. J gave up 4 bases and V 4 bases, and 9 bases lay outside the gene matches. Germline assignment: CDR1 SEHNR and CDR2 FQNEAQ (reference sequence). The CDR3 consists of 15 residues. CDR3 bases: TGTGCCAGCAGCTCACGGGCACAGGGGGTTTACGAGCAGTACTTC. It codes for CASSSRAQGVYEQYF.

This clone has just a few counts. V is TRBV3-1 (or the pseudogene TRBV3-2) and J is TRBJ1-2; 7 positions agree with TRBD1. The germline V gene encodes CDR1 LGHDT and CDR2 YNNKEL (reference sequence). The CDR3 consists of 15 residues. The V and J ends lost 2 bases and 5 bases, in that order; junction bases with no gene match: 8. This chain's CDR3 is CASSQNPTGNYGYTF. CDR3 DNA sequence: TGTGCCAGCAGCCAAAATCCGACAGGGAATTATGGCTACACCTTC.

V usage is TRBV6-5 and J usage is TRBJ2-4; 8 nucleotides match TRBD1. V lost 0 bases, J lost 4 bases, and 5 bases stayed unmatched. Looked up from germline, CDR1 is MNHEY and CDR2 is SVGAGI. This CDR3 contains 16 residues. CDR3 amino acids: CASSYSNRGVKNIQYF. CDR3 coding DNA: TGTGCCAGCAGTTACTCGAACAGGGGGGTAAAAAACATTCAGTACTTC.

The chain carries TRBV18 and TRBJ1-2, with TRBD1 identical over 11 bases. The CDR3 covers 14 residues. In germline, CDR1 is KGHSH, CDR2 LQKENI. J gave up 5 bases and V 2 bases, and 1 base lay outside the gene matches. The CDR3 reads CASSPGQGAYGYTF. In nucleotides, the CDR3 is TGTGCCAGCTCACCAGGACAGGGGGCTTATGGCTACACCTTC.

This rearrangement joins TRBV10-3 to TRBJ2-1; TRBD2 matches 10 bases. The CDR3 sequence is 15 residues long. V lost 10 bases to trimming and J lost 1 base; unmatched junction nucleotides: 7. The germline CDR1 and CDR2 sequences are ENHRY and SYGVKD. CDR3 in DNA: TGTGCCACCCGGCCTAGCGGGGGTTCCTACAATGAGCAGTTCTTC. Amino acid sequence: CATRPSGGSYNEQFF.

The CDR3 coding sequence is TGTGCCAGCAGCCCAATGGGACACTCCAACTATGGCTACACCTTC. As protein: CASSPMGHSNYGYTF. The chain joins TRBV7-2 to TRBJ1-2, with D possibly TRBD1 on 6 matching bases. This CDR3 comprises 15 residues. Germline V lookup: CDR1 SGHTA, CDR2 FQGNSA. Between the trimmed V and J ends, which lost 5 bases and 2 bases, there was a span of 15 bases.

J is TRBJ2-1 and V is TRBV7-2; 8 bases line up with TRBD1. The germline V gene has CDR1 SGHTA and CDR2 FQGNSA. CDR3 size: 13 residues. V lost 8 bases and J lost 8; bases outside the gene matches: 8. The CDR3 is CASGQGDTDEQFF. The CDR3 region has the DNA TGTGCCAGCGGACAGGGTGACACCGATGAGCAGTTCTTC.

This chain links TRBV18 with TRBJ1-5; 11 nucleotides line up with TRBD1. The CDR3 covers 15 residues. The germline CDR1 and CDR2 sequences are KGHSH and LQKENI. V dropped 5 bases and J dropped 6; count of bases not matched to a gene: 6. The CDR3 reads CASSNGQGAFQPQHF. As DNA, the CDR3 is TGTGCCAGCTCAAACGGACAGGGGGCATTTCAGCCCCAGCATTTT. Together with reference TRBV18 and TRBJ1-5, the CDR3 gives the full variable domain: NAGVMQNPRHLVRRRGQEARLRCSPMKGHSHVYWYRQLPEEGLKFMVYLQKENIIDESGMPKERFSAEFPKEGPSILRIQQVVRGDSAAYFCASSNGQGAFQPQHFGDGTRLSIL.

V is TRBV5-4 and J is TRBJ1-2, with D possibly TRBD1 on 6 matching bases. The ends were cut back, 1 base at V and 2 bases at J, with 12 bases in the middle. The CDR3 contains 15 residues. From germline, CDR1 is SGHNT and CDR2 YYREEE (reference sequence). This CDR3 reads CASSLTTGSNYGYTF. The CDR3 nucleotides read TGTGCCAGCAGCTTGACCACAGGGTCCAACTATGGCTACACCTTC.

The rearrangement joins TRBV4-2 to TRBJ2-3; TRBD2 agrees at 7 bases. J gave up 2 bases and V 0 bases, and 8 bases lay outside the gene matches. The CDR3 is 17 amino acids. CDR1 is LGHNA and CDR2 is YNFKEQ in the germline V gene. CDR3 region: CASSQDGLADLTDTQYF. The CDR3 bases are TGTGCCAGCAGCCAAGATGGCCTAGCGGACCTCACAGATACGCAGTATTTT.

In its sample, this clone was seen once. The rearrangement joins TRBV18 to TRBJ2-7, with 9 positions matching TRBD1. Germline loops: CDR1 KGHSH, CDR2 LQKENI. The CDR3 length is 14 residues. The V and J ends lost 3 bases and 3 bases, in that order; junction bases with no gene match: 3. CDR3 DNA: TGTGCCAGCTCACCCACAGGGGGCTTCTACGAGCAGTACTTC. Encoded protein: CASSPTGGFYEQYF.

This chain joins TRBV5-1 and TRBJ2-7; 10 bases match TRBD2. CDR3 size: 15 residues. Germline CDR1 SGHRS, CDR2 YFSETQ. Trimming took 0 bases from V and 4 from J; bases not matched to a gene: 4. The chain's CDR3 is CASSLEASGSYEQYF. CDR3 in DNA: TGCGCCAGCAGCTTGGAGGCTAGCGGGAGTTACGAGCAGTACTTC.

Only a few counts were recorded for this clone. The rearrangement links TRBV4-3 to TRBJ1-5; D may be TRBD1 (6 bases). V gave up 0 bases and J gave up 7 bases, with 10 bases separating them. The V gene's germline CDR1 is LGHNA and CDR2 YSLEER. This CDR3 spans 14 amino acids. The CDR3 loop is CASSQERGGQPQHF. CDR3 DNA sequence: TGCGCCAGCAGCCAAGAAAGGGGGGGACAGCCCCAGCATTTT.

The chain links TRBV3-1 (or the pseudogene TRBV3-2) to TRBJ1-2; the match to TRBD1 covers 7 bases. V shed 3 bases and J 0 bases; nucleotides not matched to a gene: 4. Germline loops: CDR1 LGHDT, CDR2 YNNKEL (reference sequence). This CDR3 has 15 residues. The CDR3 protein is CASSHTGAANYGYTF. The CDR3 region has the DNA TGTGCCAGCAGCCACACAGGGGCGGCTAACTATGGCTACACCTTC.

The gene calls are TRBV5-1 and TRBJ2-5; D may be TRBD2 (5 bases). Germline V gives CDR1 SGHRS, CDR2 YFSETQ. The ends were cut back, 4 bases at V and 6 bases at J, with 19 bases in the middle. This CDR3 has 15 residues. CDR3 nucleotides: TGCGCCAGCAGCCCGGAGGCCAGAGCCAGGCAGACCCAGTACTTC. It is translated as CASSPEARARQTQYF.

The chain has TRBV19 and TRBJ2-2; 7 bases are shared with TRBD1. The CDR3 totals 15 residues. Germline values: CDR1 LNHDA, CDR2 SQIVND (reference sequence). Trimming cost V 6 bases and J 4 bases; bases outside gene matches: 8. In DNA, the CDR3 is TGTGCCAGTAGCTGGGACAGACAAATCACCGGGGAGCTGTTTTTT. It translates to CASSWDRQITGELFF. Supplemented by reference TRBV19 and TRBJ2-2, the full variable domain reads DGGITQSPKYLFRKEGQNVTLSCEQNLNHDAMYWYRQDPGQGLRLIYYSQIVNDFQKGDIAEGYSVSREKKESFPLTVTSAQKNPTAFYLCASSWDRQITGELFFGEGSRLTVL.

This chain connects TRBV6-6 to TRBJ1-2; D is possibly TRBD1 (5 bases). This CDR3 has 15 amino acids. V was trimmed by 5 bases and J by 2 bases, leaving 15 bases between them. Germline V gene data show CDR1 as MNHNY and CDR2 as SVGAGI (reference sequence). The CDR3 nucleotides are TGTGCCAGCAGTCCCACCGCCGGGGGAAACTATGGCTACACCTTC. It translates to CASSPTAGGNYGYTF.

The chain couples TRBV28 to TRBJ1-6; no clear D gene. The CDR3 contains 13 residues. Germline loops: CDR1 MDHEN, CDR2 SYDVKM. DNA for the CDR3: TGTGGGGCAGTGGGCTCCTATAATTCACCCCTCCACTTT. As protein: CGAVGSYNSPLHF.

The CDR3 sequence is CASSPDRDEQFF. The DNA of the CDR3 is TGCGCCAGCAGCCCGGACAGGGACGAGCAGTTCTTC. The chain combines TRBV5-1 with TRBJ2-1; 8 positions match TRBD1. V trimming: 4 bases; J trimming: 10 bases; junction bases outside the gene matches: 4. Germline V gene sequence: CDR1 SGHRS, CDR2 YFSETQ. The CDR3 consists of 12 residues.

V gene TRBV4-1 combines with J gene TRBJ2-1, with TRBD2 identical over 8 bases. CDR1 and CDR2 (germline): MGHRA, YSYEKL. CDR3 length: 18 amino acids. V trimming: 4 bases; J trimming: 6 bases; junction bases outside the gene matches: 17. The CDR3 protein is CASSPPIGLARIGNEQFF. CDR3 DNA: TGCGCCAGCAGCCCCCCCATAGGACTAGCCCGGATAGGCAATGAGCAGTTCTTC.